A single sample gave rise to the 25 T cell receptor beta chains below, sequenced in a study of T cell responses to AZD1222 COVID-19 vaccine. Clones were sequenced by immunoSEQ multiplex PCR, and TCRdb holds only the in-frame ones, with some missing. The sample contains over 100,000 clones, around nine tenths of which appear only once. This specimen was peripheral blood, taken on day 0 of AZD1222 vaccination. These receptors were taken from an adult in good health.

CDR3 residues: CASSQAPGTSGRKGQETQYF. CDR3 coding DNA: TGTGCCAGCAGCCAAGCCCCCGGGACTAGCGGGAGGAAGGGCCAAGAGACCCAGTACTTC. The chain has TRBV28 and TRBJ2-5; TRBD2 matches 15 bases. Germline V gene sequence: CDR1 MDHEN, CDR2 SYDVKM. This CDR3 comprises 20 residues. V lost 6 bases to trimming and J lost 1 base; unmatched junction nucleotides: 15.

The CDR3 sequence: CASSQDAANEQFF. For the CDR3, the DNA is TGTGCCAGCAGCCAAGATGCAGCGAATGAGCAGTTCTTC. The rearrangement links TRBV3-1 (or the pseudogene TRBV3-2) to TRBJ2-1; D remains unclear. The CDR3 spans 13 residues. The V end was cut by 0 bases, the J end by 7 bases, with 7 bases between. The germline CDR1 and CDR2 sequences are LGHDT and YNNKEL (reference sequence).

The chain uses TRBV27 and TRBJ1-5; D is uncertain. The CDR3 length is 13 residues. V lost 6 bases and J 2 bases, leaving 8 bases between the germline ends. Germline assignment: CDR1 MNHEY and CDR2 SMNVEV (reference sequence). The CDR3 here is CASRPHGNQPQHF. The CDR3 nucleotides read TGTGCCAGCAGACCACATGGCAATCAGCCCCAGCATTTT.

The V call is TRBV6-5, the J call TRBJ2-7; D could derive from TRBD1 or TRBD2 (5 bases each). V lost 7 bases and J lost 2, with 15 bases in between. Germline CDR1 and CDR2: MNHEY and SVGAGI. CDR3 size: 14 residues. Here the CDR3 reads CASTLARGPYEQYF. CDR3 nucleotides: TGTGCCAGCACCTTGGCCCGGGGCCCCTACGAGCAGTACTTC.

The V gene is TRBV18, the J gene TRBJ1-5; D gene unclear. Trimming shortened V by 6 bases and J by 4 bases, and 10 bases separated the two germline ends. This CDR3 has 13 amino acids. The V gene's germline CDR1 is KGHSH and CDR2 LQKENI. The chain's CDR3 is CASSRAWNQPQHF. In DNA form, the CDR3 reads TGTGCCAGCTCCCGAGCATGGAATCAGCCCCAGCATTTT.

This rearrangement joins TRBV5-1 to TRBJ2-5; no firm D call. The CDR3 sequence is 14 residues long. Germline V gene sequence: CDR1 SGHRS, CDR2 YFSETQ. V gave up 4 bases and J gave up 0 bases, with 10 bases separating them. Here the CDR3 DNA reads TGCGCCAGCAGCACCTTGACGAACCAAGAGACCCAGTACTTC. Encoded protein: CASSTLTNQETQYF.

CDR3 loop: CASSGVGTGGSQPQHF. The CDR3 coding sequence is TGTGCCAGCAGTGGAGTGGGGACAGGGGGAAGTCAGCCCCAGCATTTT. V usage is TRBV6-1 and J usage is TRBJ1-5; 11 nucleotides match TRBD1. The germline gives CDR1 MNHNS, CDR2 SASEGT. The CDR3 has 16 amino acids. The J segment lost 6 bases and the V segment lost 4 bases, leaving 8 bases of the junction unmatched.

This clone was detected once. The rearrangement links TRBV7-6 to TRBJ2-7, with D unresolved. Germline CDR1 is SGHVS and CDR2 is FNYEAQ. Trimming took off 5 bases at V and 6 bases at J, with 11 bases between the two ends. The CDR3 length is 12 residues. This chain's CDR3 is CASSDATSEQYF. Here the CDR3 DNA reads TGTGCCAGCAGCGACGCGACCTCCGAGCAGTACTTC.

The chain uses TRBV6-5 and TRBJ2-7; D may be TRBD1 (5 bases). The CDR3 contains 13 residues. V lost 6 bases to trimming and J lost 2 bases, with 11 bases between them. CDR1 and CDR2 from the germline V gene are MNHEY and SVGAGI. The DNA of the CDR3 is TGTGCCAGCAGCAGCAGGGCGCCCTACGAGCAGTACTTC. It codes for CASSSRAPYEQYF.

The chain couples TRBV5-1 to TRBJ2-2, with D tentatively TRBD1 (5 bases). The CDR3 length is 14 residues. The germline CDR1 and CDR2 sequences are SGHRS and YFSETQ. V was clipped by 1 base and J by 1 base, with 5 bases between them. In DNA, the CDR3 is TGCGCCAGCAGCTTGCAGGGGAACACCGGGGAGCTGTTTTTT. This sequence encodes CASSLQGNTGELFF. The whole variable domain, filled in from reference TRBV5-1 and TRBJ2-2, reads KAGVTQTPRYLIKTRGQQVTLSCSPISGHRSVSWYQQTPGQGLQFLFEYFSETQRNKGNFPGRFSGRQFSNSRSEMNVSTLELGDSALYLCASSLQGNTGELFFGEGSRLTVL.

This chain uses TRBV6-1 with TRBJ1-3; D unresolved. V lost 2 bases to trimming and J lost 3 bases, with 8 bases between them. CDR1 is MNHNS, CDR2 SASEGT, per germline. This CDR3 has 14 amino acids. The CDR3 protein is CASSERGSGNTIYF. The CDR3 DNA follows: TGTGCCAGCAGTGAACGGGGAAGTGGAAACACCATATATTTT.

This clone was observed a few times. The chain has TRBV2 and TRBJ1-2; 12 nucleotides agree with TRBD1. Losses at the gene ends were 7 bases for V and 8 bases for J; bases not matched to a gene: 8. CDR1 is SNHLY, CDR2 FYNNEI, per germline. The CDR3 sequence is 14 residues long. CDR3 bases: TGTGCCAGCACGAGGGACAGGGGGCAAGGCGGCTACACCTTC. Translating it yields CASTRDRGQGGYTF.

V and J are TRBV9 and TRBJ1-1; unclear D gene. V was pared by 0 bases and J by 4 bases, with 7 bases between. The CDR3 extends over 13 amino acids. From germline, CDR1 is SGDLS and CDR2 YYNGEE. CDR3 DNA sequence: TGTGCCAGCAGCGTAGCGGTGGGCACTGAAGCTTTCTTT. Encoded protein: CASSVAVGTEAFF.

The gene calls are TRBV19 and TRBJ1-5; a possible D gene is TRBD1 (5 bases). In germline, CDR1 is LNHDA, CDR2 SQIVND (reference sequence). The CDR3 has 15 residues. The V gene lost 4 bases and the J gene lost 2 bases, with 12 bases spanning the gap. CDR3 bases: TGTGCCAGTAGTAAAGGGGTGGATGGCAATCAGCCCCAGCATTTT. Its protein product is CASSKGVDGNQPQHF. The complete variable domain, with remaining parts taken from reference TRBV19 and TRBJ1-5, reads DGGITQSPKYLFRKEGQNVTLSCEQNLNHDAMYWYRQDPGQGLRLIYYSQIVNDFQKGDIAEGYSVSREKKESFPLTVTSAQKNPTAFYLCASSKGVDGNQPQHFGDGTRLSIL.

The chain links TRBV6-2 or TRBV6-3 to TRBJ2-5, with TRBD1 identical over 7 bases. The CDR3 contains 15 residues. The ends lost 0 bases at V and 1 base at J; junction bases unmatched: 2. CDR1 and CDR2 from the germline V gene are MNHEY and SVGEGT. The CDR3 here is CASSYSGQFQETQYF. The CDR3 nucleotides are TGTGCCAGCAGTTACTCGGGACAGTTCCAAGAGACCCAGTACTTC.

The chain has TRBV5-4 and TRBJ2-7; maybe TRBD1 (6 bases). Germline V gene data show CDR1 as SGHNT and CDR2 as YYREEE (reference sequence). CDR3 length: 13 residues. V dropped 1 base and J dropped 4 bases, with 9 bases sitting between them. In DNA, the CDR3 is TGTGCCAGCAGCTTGCCTGACAGGTACGAGCAGTACTTC. This encodes CASSLPDRYEQYF.

CDR3 protein: CATSDSGQGRNTGELFF. For the CDR3, the DNA is TGTGCCACCAGTGATTCGGGACAGGGTCGAAACACCGGGGAGCTGTTTTTT. The V and J genes are TRBV24-1 and TRBJ2-2, with 9 bases aligning to TRBD1. The CDR3 extends over 17 amino acids. CDR1 is KGHDR and CDR2 is SFDVKD in the germline V gene. Germline trimming cut 2 bases from V and 2 bases from J; bases unmatched to any gene: 5.

This chain connects TRBV5-1 to TRBJ2-1, with no clear D. CDR1 and CDR2 (germline): SGHRS, YFSETQ. V was trimmed by 4 bases and J by 10 bases, leaving 9 bases between them. This CDR3 has 11 residues. Written as DNA, the CDR3 is TGCGCCAGCAGCCAGGACGGGGAGCAGTTCTTC. This translates into CASSQDGEQFF.

The gene calls are TRBV28 and TRBJ2-7; 8 bases line up with TRBD1. This CDR3 comprises 20 residues. Germline V gene sequence: CDR1 MDHEN, CDR2 SYDVKM. The V segment lost 1 base and the J segment 0 bases; nucleotides outside the gene matches: 17. The CDR3 region is CASSLSGVIPPGTGSYEQYF. The CDR3, as DNA: TGTGCCAGCAGTTTATCTGGGGTAATCCCCCCCGGGACAGGCTCCTACGAGCAGTACTTC.

The V call is TRBV7-3, the J call TRBJ2-5; 10 bases fit TRBD1. Unmatched junction bases numbered 11, after V lost 5 bases and J lost 5 bases. Germline CDR1 is SGHTA and CDR2 is FQGTGA. The CDR3 has 16 residues. The CDR3 sequence: CASSGTGTGAGETQYF. Written as DNA, the CDR3 is TGTGCCAGCAGCGGGACCGGGACAGGGGCCGGGGAGACCCAGTACTTC.

The chain combines TRBV24-1 with TRBJ2-3, with D perhaps TRBD1 or TRBD2 (6 bases each). This CDR3 spans 15 amino acids. CDR1 is KGHDR, CDR2 SFDVKD, per germline. V gave up 6 bases and J gave up 2 bases, with 14 bases separating them. The CDR3: CATSWSGATTDTQYF. The CDR3 nucleotides read TGTGCCACCAGTTGGTCGGGGGCGACCACAGATACGCAGTATTTT.

The chain combines TRBV6-1 with TRBJ1-2; 10 positions agree with TRBD1. The CDR3 is 17 amino acids. CDR1 and CDR2 (germline): MNHNS, SASEGT. J was trimmed by 2 bases and V by 6 bases; bases with no gene match: 12. CDR3 in amino acids: CASSEMRGQGSNYGYTF. CDR3 sequence (DNA): TGTGCCAGCAGCGAAATGAGGGGACAGGGGAGCAACTATGGCTACACCTTC.

The chain links TRBV9 to TRBJ2-3, with TRBD1 matching over 7 bases. CDR1 and CDR2 from the germline V gene are SGDLS and YYNGEE. CDR3 length: 14 amino acids. V shed 3 bases and J 4 bases; nucleotides not matched to a gene: 5. DNA of the CDR3: TGTGCCAGCAGCGCTGGGACAGATCCAGATACGCAGTATTTT. Its protein product is CASSAGTDPDTQYF.

This chain links TRBV16 with TRBJ1-2; D is uncertain. V lost 0 bases and J lost 8, with 16 bases in between. The length of the CDR3 is 15 residues. CDR1 and CDR2 (germline): KGHSY, FQNENV. DNA for the CDR3: TGTGCCAGCAGCCAATCCCGGCGGGCTTCGAGGGGCTACACCTTC. This translates into CASSQSRRASRGYTF.

This clone appeared a single time. This chain connects TRBV3-1 (or the pseudogene TRBV3-2) to TRBJ1-1; D possibly corresponds to TRBD1 (6 bases). The CDR3 sequence is 17 residues long. V dropped 0 bases and J dropped 4 bases, with 18 bases sitting between them. Germline CDR1 LGHDT, CDR2 YNNKEL (reference sequence). The CDR3 loop is CASSQDQFRGRATEAFF. The CDR3 DNA follows: TGTGCCAGCAGCCAAGATCAATTCCGGGGGCGTGCCACTGAAGCTTTCTTT.